One sample yielded the 17 T cell receptor beta chains listed below, sequenced in a study of shared clonotypes between healthy human individuals. Some clones are missing from TCRdb's copy, which holds only in-frame ones; the method was immunoSEQ multiplex PCR. The table records about 1.5 million clones, 95% to 99% of them present only once. The specimen was naive CD4+ T cells sorted from blood. The subset is: CD45RA+ positively selected. These TCRs come from a man in his thirties or forties in good health.

The chain recombines TRBV28 with TRBJ1-5, with TRBD1 identical over 9 bases. The germline V gene has CDR1 MDHEN and CDR2 SYDVKM. The CDR3 is 16 amino acids. Losses at the gene ends were 6 bases for V and 6 bases for J; bases not matched to a gene: 12. CDR3 in amino acids: CASRITGGGFGQPQHF. The CDR3 DNA reads as TGTGCCAGCAGAATCACAGGGGGCGGATTTGGTCAGCCCCAGCATTTT.

The chain combines TRBV7-9 with TRBJ1-5; the D gene is possibly TRBD1 (6 bases). Per the germline V gene, CDR1 is SEHNR and CDR2 is FQNEAQ (reference sequence). This CDR3 has 16 residues. V was trimmed by 5 bases and J by 9 bases, leaving 23 bases between them. The CDR3 is CASSQSQTGKGGPQHF. The CDR3 DNA is TGTGCCAGCAGCCAGAGCCAAACAGGCAAGGGGGGGCCCCAGCATTTT.

This chain connects TRBV10-2 to TRBJ2-1, with no clear D. The CDR3 runs 14 residues. Germline CDR1 and CDR2: WSHSY and SAAADI. Trimming stripped 5 bases from V and 0 bases from J, with 8 bases between. The CDR3 DNA reads as TGCGCCAGCAGTTCAGAATTCTCCTACAATGAGCAGTTCTTC. Amino acids: CASSSEFSYNEQFF.

The genes are TRBV15 and TRBJ1-2; D not certain. This CDR3 has 14 residues. V was cut by 0 bases and J by 6 bases, with 11 bases left in between. The V gene's germline CDR1 is LNHNV and CDR2 YYDKDF (reference sequence). The CDR3 reads CATSRDSYGNGYTF. CDR3 DNA: TGTGCCACCAGCAGAGATAGCTACGGGAATGGCTACACCTTC.

About this clone itself: Other nucleotide sequences in the sample specify the same CDR3. The chain is built from TRBV6-5 and TRBJ1-1, with TRBD1 identical over 8 bases. CDR1 and CDR2 from the germline V gene are MNHEY and SVGAGI. CDR3 length: 13 amino acids. The trim removed 3 bases at V and 5 bases at J, leaving 2 bases unmatched. The CDR3: CASSYTGGTEAFF. CDR3 sequence (DNA): TGTGCCAGCAGTTATACAGGGGGAACTGAAGCTTTCTTT.

This chain connects TRBV30 to TRBJ1-1; 7 bases match TRBD1. The V gene end was trimmed by 0 bases and the J gene end by 0 bases; junction bases not matched to a gene: 4. This CDR3 spans 15 amino acids. Germline V gives CDR1 GTSNPN, CDR2 SVGIG (reference sequence). CDR3 sequence: CAWSVGGRLNTEAFF. The CDR3 DNA sequence: TGTGCCTGGAGTGTAGGGGGCAGACTGAACACTGAAGCTTTCTTT.

The chain carries TRBV29-1 and TRBJ2-1, with 9 positions matching TRBD2. The germline V gene encodes CDR1 SQVTM and CDR2 ANQGSEA. The CDR3 is 15 amino acids. V shed 3 bases and J 1 base; nucleotides not matched to a gene: 4. CDR3 sequence reads: CSVDGREGSYNEQFF. CDR3 in DNA: TGCAGCGTTGATGGGCGGGAGGGGTCCTACAATGAGCAGTTCTTC.

This clone was found once. J is TRBJ2-1 and V is TRBV7-9; 8 bases fit TRBD2. The junction had 12 bases not matched to a gene; V was cut back by 6 bases and J by 8 bases. Germline-derived CDR1 and CDR2 are SEHNR and FQNEAQ (reference sequence). The CDR3 spans 15 residues. CDR3 in amino acids: CASSHSGNGGYEQFF. In nucleotides, the CDR3 is TGTGCCAGCAGTCATAGCGGGAACGGTGGCTATGAGCAGTTCTTC.

The rearrangement links TRBV28 to TRBJ1-3; D unresolved. This CDR3 contains 12 residues. Germline CDR1 reads MDHEN; CDR2 reads SYDVKM. The germline V and J ends were trimmed by 8 bases and 4 bases, with 9 bases remaining between them. CDR3 region: CASSTQGNTIYF. Here the CDR3 DNA reads TGTGCCAGCTCGACTCAGGGAAACACCATATATTTT.

The chain has TRBV25-1 and TRBJ2-1; tentative D call: TRBD2 (5 bases). Trimming left V 7 bases short and J 0 bases short, with 10 bases between. CDR3 length: 14 residues. Germline lookup yields CDR1 MGHDK and CDR2 SYGVNS. The CDR3, as DNA: TGTGCCAGCAATGACGGAGGCTCCTACAATGAGCAGTTCTTC. Amino acids: CASNDGGSYNEQFF.

The rearrangement uses TRBV2 and TRBJ1-2; the D gene is possibly TRBD1 (5 bases). The ends were cut back, 5 bases at V and 6 bases at J, with 16 bases in the middle. This CDR3 contains 14 residues. Germline CDR1 and CDR2: SNHLY and FYNNEI. CDR3 sequence (DNA): TGTGCCAGCAGTCAACAGGCCTCGGGGGATGGCTACACCTTC. The encoded protein is CASSQQASGDGYTF.

This chain joins TRBV6-1 and TRBJ1-5; D is uncertain. CDR3 size: 15 residues. From germline, CDR1 is MNHNS and CDR2 SASEGT. Trimming took 6 bases from V and 0 from J, leaving 12 bases between them. The CDR3 sequence is CASSFGPLSNQPQHF. CDR3 nucleotides: TGTGCCAGCAGCTTCGGGCCCCTTAGCAATCAGCCCCAGCATTTT.

The chain employs TRBV7-8 and TRBJ2-1, with unresolved D. The CDR3 totals 15 residues. Deletions cut 1 base from V and 4 bases from J, with 11 bases between. Germline lookup yields CDR1 SGHVS and CDR2 FQNEAQ. The chain's CDR3 is CASSLGSTRYNEQFF. Written as DNA, the CDR3 is TGTGCCAGCAGCTTAGGATCGACAAGATACAATGAGCAGTTCTTC.

The V gene is TRBV28, the J gene TRBJ1-5; tentative D call: TRBD1 (5 bases). This CDR3 has 13 amino acids. Trimming left V 5 bases short and J 6 bases short, with 11 bases between. The germline V gene encodes CDR1 MDHEN and CDR2 SYDVKM. CDR3 residues: CASSHPRVQPQHF. The CDR3 bases are TGTGCCAGCAGTCACCCCAGGGTTCAGCCCCAGCATTTT.

This chain joins TRBV9 and TRBJ2-1; D is possibly TRBD2 (6 bases). V was cut by 0 bases and J by 8 bases, with 12 bases left in between. From germline, CDR1 is SGDLS and CDR2 YYNGEE. The CDR3 runs to 14 residues. The CDR3 DNA reads TGTGCCAGCAGCGTAGGGCGGGAATGGGATGAGCAGTTCTTC. Its protein is CASSVGREWDEQFF.

The V gene is TRBV2, the J gene TRBJ2-1; 9 bases map to TRBD1. The V gene's germline CDR1 is SNHLY and CDR2 FYNNEI. CDR3 length equals 15 residues. The V gene end was trimmed by 7 bases and the J gene end by 7 bases; junction bases not matched to a gene: 11. Written as DNA, the CDR3 is TGTGCCAGCAAGAACCGGGACAGGGATCTGAATGAGCAGTTCTTC. Protein: CASKNRDRDLNEQFF. Complete variable domain (other parts from reference TRBV2 and TRBJ2-1): EPEVTQTPSHQVTQMGQEVILRCVPISNHLYFYWYRQILGQKVEFLVSFYNNEISEKSEIFDDQFSVERPDGSNFTLKIRSTKLEDSAMYFCASKNRDRDLNEQFFGPGTRLTVL.

The gene calls are TRBV7-2 and TRBJ2-1, with 8 bases identical to TRBD2. The CDR3 spans 15 residues. Germline-derived CDR1 and CDR2 are SGHTA and FQGNSA. The V segment lost 3 bases and the J segment 4 bases; nucleotides outside the gene matches: 5. This chain's CDR3 is CASSFSGNLYNEQFF. The CDR3 DNA sequence: TGTGCCAGCAGCTTTAGCGGGAACCTGTACAATGAGCAGTTCTTC.